This T cell receptor beta chain stems from a study of vaccination and CD4 T cells after COVID-19 (dated by TCRdb to 2021 to 2024). Study-level background: Six males and four females were included in the convalescent cohort, with two Hispanic individuals, seven Caucasians, two Asians and one multiracial person represented. In roughly 11 COVID-19 convalescent patients and 4 infection-naive healthy vaccine recipients, the spike-specific CD4+ TCR repertoire before mRNA vaccination was compared with the repertoire after mRNA vaccination. Post-COVID blood samples were collected from convalescent patients a median of around 100 days after diagnosis, with a range of about 30 to 161 days. The time from the second vaccine dose to post-vaccine blood sampling had a median of roughly 72 days and ranged from about 12 to 241 days. Culture stimuli were overlapping spike peptide pools from SARS-CoV-2 and from the common cold coronaviruses HCoV-NL63, HCoV-OC43 and HCoV-229E. In control cultures, a CEFX viral epitope pool was used as positive control, an HIV-1 Nef peptide pool was used as negative control, or no peptide was added. Each participant got two doses of either the Pfizer-BioNTech BNT162b2 vaccine (n=8) or the Moderna mRNA-1273 vaccine (n=2). The study at large found these results: In convalescent patients, a median around 85% of post-vaccine SARS-CoV-2-reactive clones were detected only after vaccination, and vaccine-specific priming was suggested by this finding. An increase in the median number of SARS-CoV-2-reactive clonotypes from 21 after infection to about 39 after vaccination was observed, but the change was not found to be significant. Of the vaccine-specific clones in convalescent patients, 304 of 307, or nearly all, reacted only to SARS-CoV-2 spike and did not cross-react with common cold coronaviruses. Only a relatively small number of convalescent patients were included in the study, and early timepoints following natural infection were not analyzed.

Of note for this clonotype: This receptor's antigen is unknown. It has no much larger one-base neighbor in the sample; base qualities were not kept.

The library was made by PCR. DNA from cultured CD4+ T cells was subjected to TCR sequencing with the Oncomine TCR Beta short-read assay at the Johns Hopkins FTIC core. The QIAamp micro DNA kit was used to extract genomic DNA from the cultured CD4+ T cells. Oncomine TCR Beta libraries made from cultured CD4+ T cells were pooled using unique dual indexes and sequenced on an Illumina iSeq 100. The original methods were these. Non-productive sequences were filtered out, and CDR3s that did not start with C, did not end with F or W, or were shorter than 7 amino acids were discarded. The MANAFEST web application was used to identify antigen-specific clonotypes by comparing peptide-stimulated wells against reference wells and other culture wells. Positive clones required FDR below 0.05, an odds ratio above 5, and productive frequency above 0.1% in at least two of three replicate wells. Cross-reactive clonotypes were defined as significantly expanded in both SARS-CoV-2 spike wells and at least one common cold coronavirus spike condition. CDR3 homology was assessed with Levenshtein distances (stringdist) and unrooted phylogenetic trees (ape) in R version 3.6.1. Using fastp at Q25 and MiXCR, TCRdb reprocessed the public reads and kept productive beta chains. All rows with the same CDR3 protein become a single entry with the most common DNA and genes. In this record, the V and J calls reflect TCRdb's handling and not the investigators' own analysis. The sample yields around 26,000 distinct CDR3 sequences; roughly 52% were counted once. The ten largest clonotypes hold about 28% of the sample.

The junction carries 13 bases between V and J, which are trimmed by 4 bases and 4 bases respectively. Sequences DFQATT (CDR1) and SNEGSKA (CDR2) are obtained from the germline V gene (reference sequence). From the cysteine up to the phenylalanine, the CDR3 has a length of 13 residues. The DNA shown is the 39-base CDR3, in frame from base 1. The treatment or condition label corresponds to: roughly 11-day PBMC culture with coronavirus spike peptide pools or control peptides (ViraFEST assay). The ViraFEST assay, used in the study, expanded antigen-specific T cells with peptide pools and then identified the expanded clonotypes through TCR sequencing. Negative nucleocapsid antibody tests taken both before and after vaccination confirmed that the healthy vaccine recipients had no prior SARS-CoV-2 infection. Each well held 2 million or so PBMCs cultured in IMDM containing approximately 5% human AB serum and 10 IU/ml IL-2, with roughly 10 ug/ml peptide pools added. On days 3 and 7, half of the culture medium was replaced with fresh IL-2-containing medium. Once the cells had been in culture for over 9 days, the EasySep CD4+ T cell isolation kit was used to isolate CD4+ T cells by negative selection. Ficoll-Paque Plus gradient centrifugation was used to isolate PBMCs from whole blood, and the isolated PBMCs were then either used fresh or cryopreserved at -140C. Triplicate wells were generally used for each culture condition.

The sequence joins TRBV20-1 to TRBJ1-1, with no confidently assigned D gene. This TCR was recovered from a human donor who received a COVID-19 vaccine. The material sequenced was CD4+ T cells from blood, cultured in vitro, taken before SARS-CoV-2 vaccination. For the CDR3, the sequence is CSATRTRPTEAFF. The base sequence is TGCAGTGCTACGCGGACGCGCCCCACTGAAGCTTTCTTT.